These T cell receptor beta chains were read from a single sample in a study of cytomegalovirus exposure and HLA in healthy donors. Profiled with immunoSEQ multiplex PCR; TCRdb holds only in-frame clones, not every one. Of more than 85,000 clones listed, 70% to 75% are singletons. The sample consisted of PBMCs. These receptors were collected from a man aged 40-49 years in good health and CMV-seronegative. Each CDR3 is given with its conserved first and last residue. The D gene is left open where the match is weak. Expanded clones are given a class, and other clones once, few, many or no size at all.

v_gene: TRBV28; j_gene: TRBJ2-7; d_gene: -; abundance: -; CDR3nt: TGTGCCAGCACCCTTACAGGGACCCCTGGCGAGCAGTACTTC; CDR3aa: CASTLTGTPGEQYF
v_gene: TRBV5-1; j_gene: TRBJ2-1; d_gene: -; abundance: few; CDR3nt: TGCGCCAGCAGCTTGTTAGGGGGAGGGAGTTTCGATGAGCAGTTCTTC; CDR3aa: CASSLLGGGSFDEQFF
v_gene: TRBV6-1; j_gene: TRBJ1-5; d_gene: -; abundance: -; CDR3nt: TGTGCCAGCAGTCCACAGGGTAGCAATCAGCCCCAGCATTTT; CDR3aa: CASSPQGSNQPQHF
v_gene: TRBV13; j_gene: TRBJ2-5; d_gene: TRBD2; abundance: -; CDR3nt: TGTGCCAGCAGCCTAGGACTAGCTTTAGGCCCAGAGACCCAGTACTTC; CDR3aa: CASSLGLALGPETQYF
v_gene: TRBV4-3; j_gene: TRBJ1-6; d_gene: -; abundance: -; CDR3nt: TGCGCCAGCAGCCAAGACAGGGTTTTGAATTCACCCCTCCACTTT; CDR3aa: CASSQDRVLNSPLHF
v_gene: TRBV7-6; j_gene: TRBJ2-2; d_gene: -; abundance: -; CDR3nt: TGTGCCAGCAGCTTAGTGGCGGCCGCGGAGGTCGGGGAGCTGTTTTTT; CDR3aa: CASSLVAAAEVGELFF
v_gene: TRBV5-1; j_gene: TRBJ2-7; d_gene: -; abundance: -; CDR3nt: TGCGCCAGCAGCTTGGGACGGACATCCTACGAGCAGTACTTC; CDR3aa: CASSLGRTSYEQYF
v_gene: TRBV11-3; j_gene: TRBJ2-7; d_gene: TRBD1; abundance: few; CDR3nt: TGTGCCAGCAGCGAAGCCGGGACAGGGGGCTCCGAGCAGTACTTC; CDR3aa: CASSEAGTGGSEQYF
v_gene: TRBV4-1; j_gene: TRBJ2-6; d_gene: TRBD2; abundance: -; CDR3nt: TGCGCCAGCAGCCGGACTAGCGGCTCTGGGGCCAACGTCCTGACTTTC; CDR3aa: CASSRTSGSGANVLTF
v_gene: TRBV6-1; j_gene: TRBJ2-7; d_gene: -; abundance: -; CDR3nt: TGTGCCAGCAGTAATCACTACGAGCAGTACTTC; CDR3aa: CASSNHYEQYF
v_gene: TRBV6-5; j_gene: TRBJ1-4; d_gene: TRBD1; abundance: -; CDR3nt: TGTGCCAGCAGTTTCGGACAGGGCCCCACTAATGAAAAACTGTTTTTT; CDR3aa: CASSFGQGPTNEKLFF
v_gene: TRBV9; j_gene: TRBJ2-5; d_gene: -; abundance: -; CDR3nt: TGTGCCAGCAGCGGGGGGAGGACACAACAAGAGACCCAGTACTTC; CDR3aa: CASSGGRTQQETQYF
v_gene: TRBV10-3; j_gene: TRBJ2-7; d_gene: -; abundance: -; CDR3nt: TGTGCCATCAGTGTCTACCCCTGGGAGCAGTACTTC; CDR3aa: CAISVYPWEQYF
v_gene: TRBV7-2; j_gene: TRBJ1-2; d_gene: -; abundance: -; CDR3nt: TGTGCCAGCAGCTTCCTCTACAGGGTTGGCTACACCTTC; CDR3aa: CASSFLYRVGYTF
v_gene: TRBV7-9; j_gene: TRBJ2-3; d_gene: TRBD2; abundance: -; CDR3nt: TGTGCCAGCAGCTTAGCTCCTAGCGGGAGGACGAATACGCAGTATTTT; CDR3aa: CASSLAPSGRTNTQYF
v_gene: TRBV5-6; j_gene: TRBJ2-3; d_gene: TRBD1; abundance: -; CDR3nt: TGTGCCAGCAGCTTGCACAGGGGGCTGAACACAGATACGCAGTATTTT; CDR3aa: CASSLHRGLNTDTQYF
v_gene: TRBV29-1; j_gene: TRBJ2-7; d_gene: TRBD2; abundance: -; CDR3nt: TGCAGCGTTGAAGTTGCGGGGGGTTCCTACGAGCAGTACTTC; CDR3aa: CSVEVAGGSYEQYF
v_gene: TRBV6-4; j_gene: TRBJ1-4; d_gene: TRBD1; abundance: -; CDR3nt: TGTGCCAGCTCAGCAACCCGGGACAGTAATGAAAAACTGTTTTTT; CDR3aa: CASSATRDSNEKLFF
v_gene: TRBV4-1; j_gene: TRBJ1-2; d_gene: -; abundance: -; CDR3nt: TGCGCCAGCAGCCAAGTGGGGGGGCACGGTGGCTACACCTTC; CDR3aa: CASSQVGGHGGYTF
v_gene: TRBV19; j_gene: TRBJ2-7; d_gene: -; abundance: -; CDR3nt: TGTGCCAGTAGTATAGGTGGCCATTCCTCCGAGCAGTACTTC; CDR3aa: CASSIGGHSSEQYF
v_gene: TRBV25-1; j_gene: TRBJ2-5; d_gene: -; abundance: -; CDR3nt: TGTGCCAGCAGTGAGGCAGGGACAATAAAGACCCAGTACTTC; CDR3aa: CASSEAGTIKTQYF
v_gene: TRBV7-9; j_gene: TRBJ2-5; d_gene: -; abundance: few; CDR3nt: TGTGCCAGCAGACCTCCCCTCAGGGTTGGAGAGACCCAGTACTTC; CDR3aa: CASRPPLRVGETQYF
v_gene: TRBV30; j_gene: TRBJ2-3; d_gene: TRBD2; abundance: few; CDR3nt: TGTGCCTGGAGTGTCGTACTAGCGGGTAGCACAGATACGCAGTATTTT; CDR3aa: CAWSVVLAGSTDTQYF
v_gene: TRBV6-4; j_gene: TRBJ2-3; d_gene: -; abundance: -; CDR3nt: TGTGCCAGCAGTGACGGGGGGGCCACAGATACGCAGTATTTT; CDR3aa: CASSDGGATDTQYF
v_gene: TRBV6-4; j_gene: TRBJ2-1; d_gene: -; abundance: -; CDR3nt: TGTGCCAGCACCATCGGAGGTGGGCCTCGGGATGAGCAGTTCTTC; CDR3aa: CASTIGGGPRDEQFF
v_gene: TRBV7-9; j_gene: TRBJ2-3; d_gene: TRBD2; abundance: -; CDR3nt: TGTGCCAGCAGCTTTAGCGGGGGGGCCGCAGATACGCAGTATTTT; CDR3aa: CASSFSGGAADTQYF
v_gene: TRBV2; j_gene: TRBJ1-2; d_gene: -; abundance: -; CDR3nt: TGTGCCAGCAGTGTTGCAGGGTGGACTAACTATGGCTACACCTTC; CDR3aa: CASSVAGWTNYGYTF
v_gene: TRBV15; j_gene: TRBJ2-7; d_gene: -; abundance: -; CDR3nt: TGTGCCACCAGCAGACGAACGGGACACTTGTACGAGCAGTACTTC; CDR3aa: CATSRRTGHLYEQYF
v_gene: TRBV18; j_gene: TRBJ1-1; d_gene: -; abundance: -; CDR3nt: TGTGCCAGCCGACGGTGGGGCGCGGGGGCTTTCTTT; CDR3aa: CASRRWGAGAFF
v_gene: TRBV7-9; j_gene: TRBJ2-7; d_gene: TRBD2; abundance: -; CDR3nt: TGTGCCAGCAGCTTAGCGCGGGGGATGGTCTCCGAGCAGTACTTC; CDR3aa: CASSLARGMVSEQYF
v_gene: TRBV5-1; j_gene: TRBJ2-7; d_gene: -; abundance: -; CDR3nt: TGCGCCAGCAGCCAACGGGACTTAGCCTACGAGCAGTACTTC; CDR3aa: CASSQRDLAYEQYF
v_gene: TRBV4-2; j_gene: TRBJ2-3; d_gene: TRBD2; abundance: few; CDR3nt: TGTGCCAGCAGCCAAGTAGCGGGGGATGGGAGAGATACGCAGTATTTT; CDR3aa: CASSQVAGDGRDTQYF
v_gene: TRBV25-1; j_gene: TRBJ1-2; d_gene: -; abundance: few; CDR3nt: TGTGCCAGCAGTGGTACTCCTACGTCAGGCGGCTACACCTTC; CDR3aa: CASSGTPTSGGYTF
v_gene: TRBV4-2; j_gene: TRBJ2-3; d_gene: TRBD2; abundance: -; CDR3nt: TGTGCCAGCAGCCAAGATAGGAGCGGGAGGGCAGATACGCAGTATTTT; CDR3aa: CASSQDRSGRADTQYF
v_gene: TRBV29-1; j_gene: TRBJ2-2; d_gene: TRBD1; abundance: -; CDR3nt: TGCAGCGTGGGACAGGAGAAGAACACCGGGGAGCTGTTTTTT; CDR3aa: CSVGQEKNTGELFF
v_gene: TRBV11-1; j_gene: TRBJ2-7; d_gene: TRBD1; abundance: -; CDR3nt: TGTGCCAGCAGCAGGGACAGGCGGACCACCTACGAGCAGTACTTC; CDR3aa: CASSRDRRTTYEQYF
v_gene: TRBV30; j_gene: TRBJ2-7; d_gene: -; abundance: -; CDR3nt: TGTGCCTGGAGTGTAGGTCGGCTGCGGCCGGACTCCTACGAGCAGTACTTC; CDR3aa: CAWSVGRLRPDSYEQYF
v_gene: TRBV11-2; j_gene: TRBJ2-1; d_gene: TRBD2; abundance: -; CDR3nt: TGTGCCAGCAGTCTTAGCCTAGCGGGGGCTTACAATGAGCAGTTCTTC; CDR3aa: CASSLSLAGAYNEQFF
v_gene: TRBV5-1; j_gene: TRBJ2-2; d_gene: TRBD1; abundance: -; CDR3nt: TGCGCCAGCAGCTTTGGGACAGGGGTCACCGGGGAGCTGTTTTTT; CDR3aa: CASSFGTGVTGELFF
v_gene: TRBV30; j_gene: TRBJ1-1; d_gene: -; abundance: few; CDR3nt: TGTGCCTGGAGTCCAGGAAGTCGAACTGAAGCTTTCTTT; CDR3aa: CAWSPGSRTEAFF
v_gene: TRBV7-2; j_gene: TRBJ1-2; d_gene: -; abundance: once; CDR3nt: TGTGCCAGCAGCAACCGGCAGGGGCCGCGTCGCTATGGCTACACCTTC; CDR3aa: CASSNRQGPRRYGYTF
v_gene: TRBV5-4; j_gene: TRBJ2-7; d_gene: -; abundance: -; CDR3nt: TGTGCCAGCAGCCAAGGGACAACCTACGAGCAGTACTTC; CDR3aa: CASSQGTTYEQYF
v_gene: TRBV18; j_gene: TRBJ2-5; d_gene: -; abundance: -; CDR3nt: TGTGCCAGCTCACAAGGTACCGCCGGGAGAGGGGAGACCCAGTACTTC; CDR3aa: CASSQGTAGRGETQYF
v_gene: TRBV9; j_gene: TRBJ2-2; d_gene: -; abundance: -; CDR3nt: TGTGCCAGCAGCCCCCGCGGGACCCAGGTCCCCGGGGAGCTGTTTTTT; CDR3aa: CASSPRGTQVPGELFF
v_gene: TRBV19; j_gene: TRBJ2-7; d_gene: TRBD1; abundance: -; CDR3nt: TGTGCCAGTAGAGGGGCAGGGGGTTTGTACGAGCAGTACTTC; CDR3aa: CASRGAGGLYEQYF
v_gene: TRBV23-1; j_gene: TRBJ2-7; d_gene: -; abundance: -; CDR3nt: TGCGCCAGCAGTAGACCGGGACTGACCTACGAGCAGTACTTC; CDR3aa: CASSRPGLTYEQYF
v_gene: TRBV7-9; j_gene: TRBJ1-4; d_gene: -; abundance: once; CDR3nt: TGTGCCAGCAGCTTAGTAGGGGAGGATAATGAAAAACTGTTTTTT; CDR3aa: CASSLVGEDNEKLFF
v_gene: TRBV9; j_gene: TRBJ1-5; d_gene: -; abundance: -; CDR3nt: TGTGCCAGCTCGGCGGGGGTTTTGCAGCCCCAGCATTTT; CDR3aa: CASSAGVLQPQHF
v_gene: TRBV11-3; j_gene: TRBJ1-2; d_gene: -; abundance: few; CDR3nt: TGTGCCAGCAGCTTAGAGGGGCGGCAGGGGAGATATGGCTACACCTTC; CDR3aa: CASSLEGRQGRYGYTF
v_gene: TRBV12-5; j_gene: TRBJ2-7; d_gene: TRBD2; abundance: once; CDR3nt: TGTGCTAGTGGTCTGACCGGGACTAACTTTTACGAGCAGTACTTC; CDR3aa: CASGLTGTNFYEQYF
v_gene: TRBV21-1; j_gene: TRBJ2-5; d_gene: -; abundance: -; CDR3nt: TGTGCCAGCAGCAAAGCTAGCGGGAGGGGAGGAGAAGAGACCCAGTACTTC; CDR3aa: CASSKASGRGGEETQYF
v_gene: TRBV30; j_gene: TRBJ1-3; d_gene: -; abundance: -; CDR3nt: TGTGCCTGGAACACCCCAGGTTTTGGAAACACCATATATTTT; CDR3aa: CAWNTPGFGNTIYF
v_gene: TRBV2; j_gene: TRBJ2-7; d_gene: -; abundance: -; CDR3nt: TGTGCCAGCAGTGAAGCGCTTCAGGTCCTAAGCTACGAGCAGTACTTC; CDR3aa: CASSEALQVLSYEQYF
v_gene: TRBV5-4; j_gene: TRBJ2-1; d_gene: TRBD2; abundance: few; CDR3nt: TGTGCCAGCAGCTTGGGCCAGCGGGGGGGCGTTGAGCAGTTCTTC; CDR3aa: CASSLGQRGGVEQFF
v_gene: TRBV5-6; j_gene: TRBJ1-1; d_gene: TRBD1; abundance: -; CDR3nt: TGTGCCAGCAGCGCCAGCAGCACAGGGGGAGCTTTCTTT; CDR3aa: CASSASSTGGAFF
v_gene: TRBV23-1; j_gene: TRBJ2-1; d_gene: -; abundance: -; CDR3nt: TGCGCCAGCAGAACCATCTGTTGGCAGGCCTACAATGAGCAGTTCTTC; CDR3aa: CASRTICWQAYNEQFF
v_gene: TRBV5-6; j_gene: TRBJ2-5; d_gene: -; abundance: -; CDR3nt: TGTGCCAGCAGCTTTAAGGAGTTTGAAGAGACCCAGTACTTC; CDR3aa: CASSFKEFEETQYF